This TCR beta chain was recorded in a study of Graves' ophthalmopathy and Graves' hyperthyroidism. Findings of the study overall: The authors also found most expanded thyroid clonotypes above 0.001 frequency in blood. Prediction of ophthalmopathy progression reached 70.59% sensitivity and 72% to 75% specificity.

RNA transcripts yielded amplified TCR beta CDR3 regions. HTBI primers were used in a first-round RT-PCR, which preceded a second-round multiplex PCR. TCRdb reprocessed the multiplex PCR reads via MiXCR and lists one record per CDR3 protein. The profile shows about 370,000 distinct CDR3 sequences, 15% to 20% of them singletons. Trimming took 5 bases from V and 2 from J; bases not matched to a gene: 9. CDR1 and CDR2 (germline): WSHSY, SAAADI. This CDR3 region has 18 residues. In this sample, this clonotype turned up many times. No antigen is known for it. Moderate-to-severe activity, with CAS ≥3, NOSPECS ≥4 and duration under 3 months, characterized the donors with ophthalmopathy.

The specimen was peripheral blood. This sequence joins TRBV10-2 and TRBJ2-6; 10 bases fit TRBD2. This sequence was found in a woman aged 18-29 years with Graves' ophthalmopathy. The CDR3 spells CASSSPAGGPAGANVLTF. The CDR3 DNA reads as TGCGCCAGCAGTTCCCCAGCGGGGGGGCCAGCTGGGGCCAACGTCCTGACTTTC.